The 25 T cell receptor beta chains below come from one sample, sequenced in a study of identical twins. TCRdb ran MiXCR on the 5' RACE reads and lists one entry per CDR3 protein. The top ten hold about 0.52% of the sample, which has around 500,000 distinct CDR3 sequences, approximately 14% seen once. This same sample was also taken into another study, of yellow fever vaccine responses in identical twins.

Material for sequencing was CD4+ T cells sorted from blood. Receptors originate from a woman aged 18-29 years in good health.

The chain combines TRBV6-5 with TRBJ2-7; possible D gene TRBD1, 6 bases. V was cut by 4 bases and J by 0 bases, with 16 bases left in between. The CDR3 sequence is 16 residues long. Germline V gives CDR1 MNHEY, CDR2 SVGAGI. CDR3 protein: CASSSLGQHNSYEQYF. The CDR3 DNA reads TGTGCCAGCAGTTCCCTTGGACAGCACAACTCCTACGAGCAGTACTTC.

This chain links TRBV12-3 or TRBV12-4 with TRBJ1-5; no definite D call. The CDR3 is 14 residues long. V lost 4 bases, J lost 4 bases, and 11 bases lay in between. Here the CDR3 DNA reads TGTGCCAGCAGTTCCGGACGGGCTAATCAGCCCCAGCATTTT. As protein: CASSSGRANQPQHF.

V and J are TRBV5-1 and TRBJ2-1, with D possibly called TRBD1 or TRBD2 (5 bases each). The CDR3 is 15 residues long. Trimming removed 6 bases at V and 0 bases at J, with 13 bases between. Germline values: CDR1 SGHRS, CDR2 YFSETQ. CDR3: CASMRNGGSYNEQFF. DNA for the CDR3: TGCGCCAGCATGAGGAATGGGGGCTCCTACAATGAGCAGTTCTTC.

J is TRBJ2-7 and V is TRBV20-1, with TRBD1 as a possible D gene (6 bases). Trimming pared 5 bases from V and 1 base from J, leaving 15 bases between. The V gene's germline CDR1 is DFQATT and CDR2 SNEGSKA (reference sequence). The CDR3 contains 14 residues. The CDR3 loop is CSAVSGTKSYEQYF. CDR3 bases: TGCAGTGCTGTATCCGGGACAAAATCCTACGAGCAGTACTTC.

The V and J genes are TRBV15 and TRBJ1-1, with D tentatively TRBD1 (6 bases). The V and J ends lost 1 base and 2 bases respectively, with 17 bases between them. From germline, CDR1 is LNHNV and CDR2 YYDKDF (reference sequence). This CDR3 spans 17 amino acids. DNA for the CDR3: TGTGCCACCAGCAGAGTGATGGGGGCGGCCCTTAACACTGAAGCTTTCTTT. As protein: CATSRVMGAALNTEAFF.

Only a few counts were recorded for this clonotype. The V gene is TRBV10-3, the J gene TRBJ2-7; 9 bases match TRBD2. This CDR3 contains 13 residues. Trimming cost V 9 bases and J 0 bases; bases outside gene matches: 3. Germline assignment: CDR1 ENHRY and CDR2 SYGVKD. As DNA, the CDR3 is TGTGCCATAAATAGCGGGAGCTCCTACGAGCAGTACTTC. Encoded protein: CAINSGSSYEQYF.

The CDR3 region has the DNA TGTGCCAGCAGTTTAAGGGGGGCGCTGACCGGGGAGCTGTTTTTT. Encoded protein: CASSLRGALTGELFF. The rearrangement joins TRBV27 to TRBJ2-2; the D call may be TRBD1 or TRBD2 (6 bases each). From germline, CDR1 is MNHEY and CDR2 SMNVEV (reference sequence). V lost 2 bases, J lost 5 bases, and 12 bases lay in between. The CDR3 runs to 15 residues.

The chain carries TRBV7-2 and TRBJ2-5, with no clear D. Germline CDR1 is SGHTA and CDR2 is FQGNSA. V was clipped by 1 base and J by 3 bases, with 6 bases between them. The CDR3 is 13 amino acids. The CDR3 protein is CASSLGGKETQYF. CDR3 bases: TGTGCCAGCAGCTTAGGCGGTAAAGAGACCCAGTACTTC.

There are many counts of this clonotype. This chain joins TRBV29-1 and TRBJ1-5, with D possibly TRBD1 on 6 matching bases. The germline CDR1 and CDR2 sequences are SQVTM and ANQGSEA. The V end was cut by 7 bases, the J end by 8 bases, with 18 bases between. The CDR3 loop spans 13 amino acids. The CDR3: CSAQRGPGEPQHF. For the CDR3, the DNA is TGCAGCGCCCAGAGGGGCCCAGGGGAGCCCCAGCATTTT.

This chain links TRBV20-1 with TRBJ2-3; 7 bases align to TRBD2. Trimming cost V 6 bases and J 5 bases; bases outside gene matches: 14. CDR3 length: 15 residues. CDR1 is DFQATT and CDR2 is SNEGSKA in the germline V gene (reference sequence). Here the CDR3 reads CSAVSPREGRDTQYF. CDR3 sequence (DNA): TGCAGTGCCGTCTCGCCGAGGGAGGGCAGAGATACGCAGTATTTT.

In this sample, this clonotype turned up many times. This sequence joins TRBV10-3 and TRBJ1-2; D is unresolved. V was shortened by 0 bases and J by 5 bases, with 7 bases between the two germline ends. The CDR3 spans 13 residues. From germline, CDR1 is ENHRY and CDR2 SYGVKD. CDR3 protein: CAISESPDYGYTF. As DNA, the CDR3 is TGTGCCATCAGTGAGTCACCGGATTATGGCTACACCTTC.

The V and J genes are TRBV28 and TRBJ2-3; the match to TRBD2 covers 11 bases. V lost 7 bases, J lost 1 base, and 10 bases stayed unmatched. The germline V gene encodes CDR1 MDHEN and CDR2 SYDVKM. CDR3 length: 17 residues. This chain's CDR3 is CASITTSGKGGTDTQYF. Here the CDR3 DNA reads TGTGCCAGCATTACGACTAGCGGGAAAGGGGGCACAGATACGCAGTATTTT.

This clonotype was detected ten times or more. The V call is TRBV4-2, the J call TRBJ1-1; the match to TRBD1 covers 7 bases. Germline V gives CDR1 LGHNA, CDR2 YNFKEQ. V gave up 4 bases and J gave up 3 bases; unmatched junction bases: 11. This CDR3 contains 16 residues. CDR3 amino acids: CASSRRSAGGDTEAFF. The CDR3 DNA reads TGTGCCAGCAGCCGAAGATCTGCAGGGGGTGACACTGAAGCTTTCTTT.

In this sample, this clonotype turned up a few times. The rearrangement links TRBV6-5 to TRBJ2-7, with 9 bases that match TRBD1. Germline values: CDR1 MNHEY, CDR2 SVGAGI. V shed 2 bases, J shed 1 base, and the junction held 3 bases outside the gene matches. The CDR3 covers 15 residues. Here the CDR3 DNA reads TGTGCCAGCAGTTACCGCGGGACAGGGTCCTACGAGCAGTACTTC. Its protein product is CASSYRGTGSYEQYF.

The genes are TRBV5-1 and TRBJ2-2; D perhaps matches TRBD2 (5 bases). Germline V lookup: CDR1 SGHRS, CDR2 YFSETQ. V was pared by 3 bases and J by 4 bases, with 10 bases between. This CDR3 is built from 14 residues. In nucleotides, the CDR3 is TGCGCCAGCAGCTCTGGGGAGCTCACCGGGGAGCTGTTTTTT. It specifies CASSSGELTGELFF.

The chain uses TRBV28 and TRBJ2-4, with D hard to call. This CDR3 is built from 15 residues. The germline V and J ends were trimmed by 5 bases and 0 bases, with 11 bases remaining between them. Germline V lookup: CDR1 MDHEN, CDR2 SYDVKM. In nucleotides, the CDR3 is TGTGCCAGCAGTCCCAGACAACGAGCCAAAAACATTCAGTACTTC. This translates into CASSPRQRAKNIQYF.

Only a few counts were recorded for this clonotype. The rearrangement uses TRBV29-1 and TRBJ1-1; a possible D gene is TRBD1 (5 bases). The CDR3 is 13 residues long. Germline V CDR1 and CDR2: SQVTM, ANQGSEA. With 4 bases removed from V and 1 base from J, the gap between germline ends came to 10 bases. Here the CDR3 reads CSVAPQGNTEAFF. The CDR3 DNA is TGCAGCGTTGCCCCCCAGGGGAACACTGAAGCTTTCTTT.

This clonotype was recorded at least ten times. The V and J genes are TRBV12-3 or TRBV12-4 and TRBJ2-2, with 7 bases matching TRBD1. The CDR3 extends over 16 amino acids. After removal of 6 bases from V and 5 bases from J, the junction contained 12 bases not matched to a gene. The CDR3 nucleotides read TGTGCCAGCAGGCCCTCGGGGCAGGGGGAGACCGGGGAGCTGTTTTTT. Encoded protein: CASRPSGQGETGELFF.

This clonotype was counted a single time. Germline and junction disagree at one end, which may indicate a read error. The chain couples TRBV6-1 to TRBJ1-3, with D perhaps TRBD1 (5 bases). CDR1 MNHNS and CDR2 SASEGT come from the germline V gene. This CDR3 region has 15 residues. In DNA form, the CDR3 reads TGTGCCAGCACCCTAACGACAGCCTCTGGAGACACCATATATTTT. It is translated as CASTLTTASGDTIYF.

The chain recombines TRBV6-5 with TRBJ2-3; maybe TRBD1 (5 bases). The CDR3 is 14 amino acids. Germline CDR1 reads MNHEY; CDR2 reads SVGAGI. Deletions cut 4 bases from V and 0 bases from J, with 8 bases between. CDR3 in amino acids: CASSSGWSTDTQYF. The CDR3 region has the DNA TGTGCCAGCAGTTCAGGGTGGAGCACAGATACGCAGTATTTT.

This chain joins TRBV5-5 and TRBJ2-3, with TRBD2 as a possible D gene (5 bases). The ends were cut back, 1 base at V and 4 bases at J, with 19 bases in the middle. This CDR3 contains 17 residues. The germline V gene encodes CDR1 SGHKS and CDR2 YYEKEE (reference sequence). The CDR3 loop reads CASSLSEAQLKADTQYF. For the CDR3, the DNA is TGTGCCAGCAGCTTGTCGGAGGCGCAGTTGAAGGCAGATACGCAGTATTTT.

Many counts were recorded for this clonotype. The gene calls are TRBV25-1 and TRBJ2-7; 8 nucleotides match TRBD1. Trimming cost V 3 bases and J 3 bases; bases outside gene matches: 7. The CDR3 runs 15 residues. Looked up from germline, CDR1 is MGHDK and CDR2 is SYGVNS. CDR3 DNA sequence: TGTGCCAGCAGTGACTCCGGGACAGGCCTCTACGAGCAGTACTTC. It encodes CASSDSGTGLYEQYF.

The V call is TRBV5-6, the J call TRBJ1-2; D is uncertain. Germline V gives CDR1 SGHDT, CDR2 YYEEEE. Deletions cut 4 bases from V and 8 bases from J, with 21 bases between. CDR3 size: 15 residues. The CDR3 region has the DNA TGTGCCAGCAGCCATCCGATCCAGTTACAAGGGGGCTACACCTTC. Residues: CASSHPIQLQGGYTF.

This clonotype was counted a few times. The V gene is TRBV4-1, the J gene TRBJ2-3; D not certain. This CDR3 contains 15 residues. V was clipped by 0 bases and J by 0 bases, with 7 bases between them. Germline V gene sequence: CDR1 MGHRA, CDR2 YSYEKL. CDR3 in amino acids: CASSQDGKSTDTQYF. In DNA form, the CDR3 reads TGCGCCAGCAGCCAAGATGGGAAGAGCACAGATACGCAGTATTTT.

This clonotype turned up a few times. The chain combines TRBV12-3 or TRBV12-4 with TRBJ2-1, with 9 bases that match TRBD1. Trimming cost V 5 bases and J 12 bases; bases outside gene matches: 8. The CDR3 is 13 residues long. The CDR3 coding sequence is TGTGCCAGCAGTGCAACAGGGGGCAGGGGGCAGTTCTTC. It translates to CASSATGGRGQFF.